Detailed here is one T cell receptor beta chain. The target antigen is unknown. Sequencing was performed with immunoSEQ multiplex PCR; in TCRdb, only in-frame clones are kept and a portion is missing. The sample includes about 38,000 clones, nearly 90% of them seen just once. The CDR3 loop spans 14 amino acids. Germline loops: CDR1 SGHTA, CDR2 FQGNSA. The V end lost 3 bases, the J end lost 1 base, and 10 bases lay between the germline ends. This specimen belongs to a study of neoadjuvant nivolumab and ipilimumab in lung cancer. Findings and limits, study-wide: Higher pretherapy blood TCR richness went with higher resected-tumor richness.

Sequenced material: peripheral blood, taken before neoadjuvant nivolumab, alone or with ipilimumab. This receptor was obtained from an adult with non-small cell lung cancer. The chain couples TRBV7-2 to TRBJ2-7; possibly TRBD1 for D (5 bases). DNA of the CDR3: TGTGCCAGCAGCTTGGCCCGACAGTCCTACGAGCAGTACTTC. Translating gives CASSLARQSYEQYF.